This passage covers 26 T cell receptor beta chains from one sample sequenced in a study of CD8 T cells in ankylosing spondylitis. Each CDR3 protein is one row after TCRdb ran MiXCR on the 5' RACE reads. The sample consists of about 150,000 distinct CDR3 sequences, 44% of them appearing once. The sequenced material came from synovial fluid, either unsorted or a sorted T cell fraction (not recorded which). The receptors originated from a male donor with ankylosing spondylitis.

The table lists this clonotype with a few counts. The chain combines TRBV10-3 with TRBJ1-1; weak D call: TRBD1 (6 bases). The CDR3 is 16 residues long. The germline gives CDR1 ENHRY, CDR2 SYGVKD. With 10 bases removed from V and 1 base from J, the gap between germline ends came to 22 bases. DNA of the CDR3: TGTGCCACCCACGCACCCCGGGACAAACCGAACACTGAAGCTTTCTTT. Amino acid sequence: CATHAPRDKPNTEAFF.

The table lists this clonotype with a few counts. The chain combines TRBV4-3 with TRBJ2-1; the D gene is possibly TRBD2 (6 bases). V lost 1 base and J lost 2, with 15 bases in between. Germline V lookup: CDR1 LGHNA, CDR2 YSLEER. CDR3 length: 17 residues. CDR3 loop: CASSQGSGFTPYNEQFF. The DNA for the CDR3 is TGCGCCAGCAGCCAAGGGAGCGGGTTCACCCCCTACAATGAGCAGTTCTTC.

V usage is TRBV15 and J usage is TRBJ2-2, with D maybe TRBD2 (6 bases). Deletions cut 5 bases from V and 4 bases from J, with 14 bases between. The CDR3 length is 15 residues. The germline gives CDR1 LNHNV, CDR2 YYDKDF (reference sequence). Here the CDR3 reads CATSLRLDPTGELFF. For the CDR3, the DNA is TGTGCCACCAGCCTTCGACTAGATCCCACCGGGGAGCTGTTTTTT.

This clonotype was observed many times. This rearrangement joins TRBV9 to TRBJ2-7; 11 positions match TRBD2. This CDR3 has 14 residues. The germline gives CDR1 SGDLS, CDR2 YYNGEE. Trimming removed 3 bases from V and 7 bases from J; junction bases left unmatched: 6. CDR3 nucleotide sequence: TGTGCCAGCAGCGCTAGCGGGAGGTTGGATGAGCAGTACTTC. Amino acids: CASSASGRLDEQYF.

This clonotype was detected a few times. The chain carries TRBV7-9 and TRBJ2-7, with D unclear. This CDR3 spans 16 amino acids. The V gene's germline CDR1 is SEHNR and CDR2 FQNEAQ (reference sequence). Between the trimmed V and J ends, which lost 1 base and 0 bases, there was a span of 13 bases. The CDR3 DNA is TGTGCCAGCAGCTTAGGGTTCGGCTCTCGCTCCTACGAGCAGTACTTC. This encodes CASSLGFGSRSYEQYF.

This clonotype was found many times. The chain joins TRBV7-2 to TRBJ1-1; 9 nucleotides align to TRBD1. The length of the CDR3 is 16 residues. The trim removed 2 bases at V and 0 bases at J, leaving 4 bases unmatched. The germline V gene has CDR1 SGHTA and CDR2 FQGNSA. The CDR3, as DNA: TGTGCCAGCAGCTTATTCGGGACAGGGATGAACACTGAAGCTTTCTTT. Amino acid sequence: CASSLFGTGMNTEAFF.

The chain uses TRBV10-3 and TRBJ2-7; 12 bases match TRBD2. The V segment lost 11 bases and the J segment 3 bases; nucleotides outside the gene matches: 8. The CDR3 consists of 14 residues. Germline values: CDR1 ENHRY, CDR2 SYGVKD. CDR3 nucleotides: TGTGCCGTCGGGGAGACTAGCGGGAGCTACGAGCAGTACTTC. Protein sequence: CAVGETSGSYEQYF.

Here the CDR3 DNA reads TGTGCCAGCAGCTACAGGGGGCATTGGACAGATACGCAGTATTTT. Protein: CASSYRGHWTDTQYF. J is TRBJ2-3 and V is TRBV7-7, with 9 bases matching TRBD1. The trim removed 4 bases at V and 3 bases at J, leaving 5 bases unmatched. Per the germline V gene, CDR1 is SSHAT and CDR2 is FNYEAQ (reference sequence). The CDR3 has 15 residues.

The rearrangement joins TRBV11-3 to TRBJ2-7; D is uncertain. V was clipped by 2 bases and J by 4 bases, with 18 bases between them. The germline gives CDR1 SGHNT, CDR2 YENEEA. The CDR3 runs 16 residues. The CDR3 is CASSLRWSKLGYEQYF. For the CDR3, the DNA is TGTGCCAGCAGCTTAAGATGGAGTAAGTTAGGGTACGAGCAGTACTTC.

CDR3 protein: CASGSGFYEQYF. For the CDR3, the DNA is TGTGCCAGCGGTTCAGGGTTTTACGAGCAGTACTTC. The rearrangement uses TRBV12-3 or TRBV12-4 and TRBJ2-7, with TRBD1 as a possible D gene (5 bases). The CDR3 runs to 12 residues. V was cut by 8 bases and J by 4 bases, with 12 bases left in between.

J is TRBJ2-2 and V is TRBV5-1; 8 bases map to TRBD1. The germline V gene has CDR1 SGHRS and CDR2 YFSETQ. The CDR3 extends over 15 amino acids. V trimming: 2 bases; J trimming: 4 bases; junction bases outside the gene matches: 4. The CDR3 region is CASSFGQGITGELFF. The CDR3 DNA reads TGCGCCAGCAGCTTTGGACAGGGAATCACCGGGGAGCTGTTTTTT.

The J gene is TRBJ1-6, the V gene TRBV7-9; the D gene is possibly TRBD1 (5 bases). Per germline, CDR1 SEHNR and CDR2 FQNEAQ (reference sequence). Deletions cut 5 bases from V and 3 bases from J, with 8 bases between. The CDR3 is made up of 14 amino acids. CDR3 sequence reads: CASSATGYNSPLHF. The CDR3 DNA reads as TGTGCCAGCAGCGCCACAGGCTATAATTCACCCCTCCACTTT.

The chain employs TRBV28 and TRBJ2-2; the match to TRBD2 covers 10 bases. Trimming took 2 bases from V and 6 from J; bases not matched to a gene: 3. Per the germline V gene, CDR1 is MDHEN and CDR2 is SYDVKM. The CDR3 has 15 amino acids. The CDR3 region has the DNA TGTGCCAGCAGTTTACTAGCGGGAGTGGCCGGGGAGCTGTTTTTT. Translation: CASSLLAGVAGELFF.

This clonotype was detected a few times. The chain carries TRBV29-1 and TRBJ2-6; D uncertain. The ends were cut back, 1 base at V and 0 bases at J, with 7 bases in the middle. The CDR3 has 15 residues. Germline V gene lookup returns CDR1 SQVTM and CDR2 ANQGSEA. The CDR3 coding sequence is TGCAGCGTTGAAGGGCAGCCCTCTGGGGCCAACGTCCTGACTTTC. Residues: CSVEGQPSGANVLTF.

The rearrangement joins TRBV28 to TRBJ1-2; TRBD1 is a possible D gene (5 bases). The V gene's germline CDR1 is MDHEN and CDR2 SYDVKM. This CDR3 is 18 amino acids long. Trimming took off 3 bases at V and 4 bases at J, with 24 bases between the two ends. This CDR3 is CASSFRSPGDHFFYGYTF. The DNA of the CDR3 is TGTGCCAGCAGTTTTAGATCCCCGGGGGACCACTTTTTCTATGGCTACACCTTC.

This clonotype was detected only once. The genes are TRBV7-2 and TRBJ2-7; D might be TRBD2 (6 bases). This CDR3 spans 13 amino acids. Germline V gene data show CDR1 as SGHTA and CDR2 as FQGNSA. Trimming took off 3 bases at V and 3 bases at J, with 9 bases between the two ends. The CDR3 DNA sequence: TGTGCCAGCAGCTTCTGGGGGGACTACGAGCAGTACTTC. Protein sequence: CASSFWGDYEQYF.

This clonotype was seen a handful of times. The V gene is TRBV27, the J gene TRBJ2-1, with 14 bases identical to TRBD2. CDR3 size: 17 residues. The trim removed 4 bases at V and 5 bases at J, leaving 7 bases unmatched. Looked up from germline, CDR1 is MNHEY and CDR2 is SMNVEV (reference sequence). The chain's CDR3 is CASSSGLAGAPHNEQFF. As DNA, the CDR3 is TGTGCCAGCAGTTCGGGACTAGCGGGGGCCCCCCACAATGAGCAGTTCTTC.

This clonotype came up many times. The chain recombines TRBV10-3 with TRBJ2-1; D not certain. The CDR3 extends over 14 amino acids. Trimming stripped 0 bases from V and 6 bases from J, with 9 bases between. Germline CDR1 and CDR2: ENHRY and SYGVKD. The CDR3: CAISESAKSNEQFF. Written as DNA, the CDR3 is TGTGCCATCAGTGAGTCGGCCAAGTCCAATGAGCAGTTCTTC.

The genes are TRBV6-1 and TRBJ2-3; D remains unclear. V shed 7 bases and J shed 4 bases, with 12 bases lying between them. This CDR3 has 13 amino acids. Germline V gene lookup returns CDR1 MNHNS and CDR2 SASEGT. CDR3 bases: TGTGCCAGCATCCGAGTCGTGTCAGATACGCAGTATTTT. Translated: CASIRVVSDTQYF.

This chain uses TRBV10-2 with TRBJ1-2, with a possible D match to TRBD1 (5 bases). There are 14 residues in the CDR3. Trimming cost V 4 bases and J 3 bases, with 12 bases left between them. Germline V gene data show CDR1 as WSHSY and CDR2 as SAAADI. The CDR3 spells CASSAAGEHYGYTF. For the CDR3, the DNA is TGCGCCAGCAGTGCGGCGGGGGAGCACTATGGCTACACCTTC.

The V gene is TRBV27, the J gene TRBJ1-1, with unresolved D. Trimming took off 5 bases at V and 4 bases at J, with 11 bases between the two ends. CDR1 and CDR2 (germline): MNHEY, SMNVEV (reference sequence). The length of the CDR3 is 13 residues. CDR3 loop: CASSPFPGTEAFF. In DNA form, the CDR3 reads TGTGCCAGCAGTCCCTTCCCGGGCACTGAAGCTTTCTTT.

In DNA form, the CDR3 reads TGTGCCAGCTCACCGGGACATCAGAACACTGAAGCTTTCTTT. It encodes CASSPGHQNTEAFF. The chain joins TRBV18 to TRBJ1-1; tentatively, D is TRBD1 (6 bases). Trimming took 3 bases from V and 1 from J, leaving 9 bases between them. CDR1 and CDR2 (germline): KGHSH, LQKENI. The CDR3 is made up of 14 amino acids.

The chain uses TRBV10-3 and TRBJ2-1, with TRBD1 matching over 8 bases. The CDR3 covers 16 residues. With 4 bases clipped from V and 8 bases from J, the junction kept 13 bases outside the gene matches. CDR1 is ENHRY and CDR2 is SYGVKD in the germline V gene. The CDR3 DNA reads TGTGCCATCAGTGGCCTAAGGACAGGGAATGTCGATGAGCAGTTCTTC. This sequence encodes CAISGLRTGNVDEQFF.

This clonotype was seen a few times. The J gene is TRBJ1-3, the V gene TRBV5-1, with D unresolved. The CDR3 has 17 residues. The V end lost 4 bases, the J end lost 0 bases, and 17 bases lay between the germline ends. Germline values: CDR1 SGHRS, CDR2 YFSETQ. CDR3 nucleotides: TGCGCCAGCAGCGCGGACGGGCCCCTACTCTCTGGAAACACCATATATTTT. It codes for CASSADGPLLSGNTIYF.

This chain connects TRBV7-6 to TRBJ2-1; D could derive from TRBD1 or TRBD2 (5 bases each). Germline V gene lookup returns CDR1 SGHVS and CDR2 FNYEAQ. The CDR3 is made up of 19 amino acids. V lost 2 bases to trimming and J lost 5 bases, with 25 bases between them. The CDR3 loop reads CASSLILPRWRLGHNEQFF. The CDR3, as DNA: TGTGCCAGCAGCTTAATCCTTCCTAGGTGGAGGTTGGGGCACAATGAGCAGTTCTTC.

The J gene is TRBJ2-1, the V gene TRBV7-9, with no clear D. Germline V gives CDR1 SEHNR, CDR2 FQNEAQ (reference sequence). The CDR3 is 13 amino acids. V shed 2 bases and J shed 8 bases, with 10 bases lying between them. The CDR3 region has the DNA TGTGCCAGCAGCTTATATATGGAACATGAGCAGTTCTTC. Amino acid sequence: CASSLYMEHEQFF.